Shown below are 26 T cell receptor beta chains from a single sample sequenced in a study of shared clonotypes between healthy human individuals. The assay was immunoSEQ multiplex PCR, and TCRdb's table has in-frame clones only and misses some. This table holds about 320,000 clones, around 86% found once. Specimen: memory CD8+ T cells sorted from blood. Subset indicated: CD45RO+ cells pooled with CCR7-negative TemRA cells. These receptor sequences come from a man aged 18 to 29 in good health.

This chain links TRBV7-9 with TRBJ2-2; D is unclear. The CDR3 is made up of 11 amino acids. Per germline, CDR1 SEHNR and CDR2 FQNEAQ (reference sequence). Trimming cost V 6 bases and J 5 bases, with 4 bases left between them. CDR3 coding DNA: TGTGCCAGCAGTGGGACCGGGGAGCTGTTTTTT. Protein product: CASSGTGELFF.

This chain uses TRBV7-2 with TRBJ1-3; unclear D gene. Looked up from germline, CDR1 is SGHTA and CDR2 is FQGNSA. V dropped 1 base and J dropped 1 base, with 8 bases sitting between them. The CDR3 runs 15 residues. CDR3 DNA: TGTGCCAGCAGCTTAGACGAAGGGTCTGGAAACACCATATATTTT. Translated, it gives CASSLDEGSGNTIYF.

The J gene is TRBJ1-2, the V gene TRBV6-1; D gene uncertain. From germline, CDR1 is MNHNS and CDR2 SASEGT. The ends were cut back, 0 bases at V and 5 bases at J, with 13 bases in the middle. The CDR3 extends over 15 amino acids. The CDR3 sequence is CASSEALTEGYGYTF. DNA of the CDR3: TGTGCCAGCAGTGAAGCACTGACTGAGGGTTATGGCTACACCTTC.

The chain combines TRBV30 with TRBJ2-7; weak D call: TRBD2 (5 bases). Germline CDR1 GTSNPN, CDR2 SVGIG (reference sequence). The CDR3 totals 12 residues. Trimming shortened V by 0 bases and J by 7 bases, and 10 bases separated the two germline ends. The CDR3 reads CAWSVRPGEQYF. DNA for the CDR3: TGTGCCTGGAGTGTACGGCCGGGGGAGCAGTACTTC.

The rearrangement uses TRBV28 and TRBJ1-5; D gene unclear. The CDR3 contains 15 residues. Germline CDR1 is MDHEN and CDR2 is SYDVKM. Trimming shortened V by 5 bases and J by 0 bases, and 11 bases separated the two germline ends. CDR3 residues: CASSPDGSSNQPQHF. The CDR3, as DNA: TGTGCCAGCAGTCCGGACGGGTCTAGCAATCAGCCCCAGCATTTT.

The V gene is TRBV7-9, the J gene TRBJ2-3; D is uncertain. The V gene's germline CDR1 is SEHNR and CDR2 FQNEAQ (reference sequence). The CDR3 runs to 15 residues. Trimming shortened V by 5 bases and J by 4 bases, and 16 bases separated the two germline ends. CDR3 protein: CASSQYFAVADTQYF. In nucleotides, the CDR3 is TGTGCCAGCAGCCAGTATTTTGCCGTCGCAGATACGCAGTATTTT.

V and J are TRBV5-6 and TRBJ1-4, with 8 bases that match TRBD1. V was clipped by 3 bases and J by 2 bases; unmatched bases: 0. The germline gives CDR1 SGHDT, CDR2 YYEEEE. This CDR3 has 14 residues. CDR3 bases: TGTGCCAGCAGCTGGGACAGGACTAATGAAAAACTGTTTTTT. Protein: CASSWDRTNEKLFF.

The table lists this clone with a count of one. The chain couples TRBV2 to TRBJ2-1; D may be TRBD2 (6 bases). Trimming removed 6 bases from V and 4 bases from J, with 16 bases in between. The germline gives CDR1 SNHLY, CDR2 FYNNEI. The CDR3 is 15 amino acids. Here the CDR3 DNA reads TGTGCCAGCAGAGACGGGAGCGGAGTATACAATGAGCAGTTCTTC. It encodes CASRDGSGVYNEQFF.

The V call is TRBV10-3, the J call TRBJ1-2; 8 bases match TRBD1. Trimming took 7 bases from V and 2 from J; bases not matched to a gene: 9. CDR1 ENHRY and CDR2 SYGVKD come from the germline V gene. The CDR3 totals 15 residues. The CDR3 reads CAIMTPGGANYGYTF. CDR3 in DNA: TGTGCCATCATGACCCCAGGGGGCGCGAACTATGGCTACACCTTC.

This chain's CDR3 is CASSLAEEEFF. The CDR3 bases are TGCGCCAGCAGCTTGGCCGAGGAGGAGTTCTTC. The J gene is TRBJ2-1, the V gene TRBV5-1; D is perhaps TRBD2 (5 bases). CDR3 length: 11 residues. Germline CDR1 is SGHRS and CDR2 is YFSETQ. Trimming took off 0 bases at V and 14 bases at J, with 9 bases between the two ends.

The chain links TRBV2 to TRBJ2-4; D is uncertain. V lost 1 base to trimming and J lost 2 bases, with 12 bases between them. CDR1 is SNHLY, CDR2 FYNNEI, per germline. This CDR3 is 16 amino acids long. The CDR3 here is CASSEGSGRTKNIQYF. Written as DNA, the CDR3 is TGTGCCAGCAGTGAAGGAAGTGGCCGTACCAAAAACATTCAGTACTTC.

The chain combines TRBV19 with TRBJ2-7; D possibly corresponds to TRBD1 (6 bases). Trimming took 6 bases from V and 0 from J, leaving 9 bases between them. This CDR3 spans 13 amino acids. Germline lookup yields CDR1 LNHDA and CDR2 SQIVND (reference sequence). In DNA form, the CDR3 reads TGTGCCAGTAGACCGGGACACTCCTACGAGCAGTACTTC. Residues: CASRPGHSYEQYF.

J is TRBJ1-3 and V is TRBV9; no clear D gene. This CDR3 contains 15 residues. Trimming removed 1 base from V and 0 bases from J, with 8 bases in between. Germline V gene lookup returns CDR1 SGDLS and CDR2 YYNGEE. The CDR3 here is CASSVSGGSGNTIYF. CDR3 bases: TGTGCCAGCAGCGTATCTGGAGGCTCTGGAAACACCATATATTTT.

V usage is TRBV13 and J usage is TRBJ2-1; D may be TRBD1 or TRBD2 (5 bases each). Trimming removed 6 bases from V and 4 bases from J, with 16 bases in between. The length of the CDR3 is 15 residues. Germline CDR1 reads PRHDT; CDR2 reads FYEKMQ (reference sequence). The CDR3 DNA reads TGTGCCAGCAGTCCCGCCGGGACGGATTACAATGAGCAGTTCTTC. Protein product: CASSPAGTDYNEQFF. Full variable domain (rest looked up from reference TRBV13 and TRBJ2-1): AAGVIQSPRHLIKEKRETATLKCYPIPRHDTVYWYQQGPGQDPQFLISFYEKMQSDKGSIPDRFSAQQFSDYHSELNMSSLELGDSALYFCASSPAGTDYNEQFFGPGTRLTVL.

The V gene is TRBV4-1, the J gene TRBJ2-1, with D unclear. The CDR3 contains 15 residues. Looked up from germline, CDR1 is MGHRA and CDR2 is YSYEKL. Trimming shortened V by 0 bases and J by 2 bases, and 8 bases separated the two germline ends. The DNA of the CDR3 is TGCGCCAGCAGCCAAGACCAGGATACCTACAATGAGCAGTTCTTC. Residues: CASSQDQDTYNEQFF.

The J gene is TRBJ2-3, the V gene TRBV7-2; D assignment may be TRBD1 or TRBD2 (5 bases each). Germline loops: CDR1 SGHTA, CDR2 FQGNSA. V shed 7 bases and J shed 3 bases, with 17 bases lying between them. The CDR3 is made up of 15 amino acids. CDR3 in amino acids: CASTPRDPGTDTQYF. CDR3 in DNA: TGTGCCAGCACCCCCCGGGACCCTGGGACAGATACGCAGTATTTT.

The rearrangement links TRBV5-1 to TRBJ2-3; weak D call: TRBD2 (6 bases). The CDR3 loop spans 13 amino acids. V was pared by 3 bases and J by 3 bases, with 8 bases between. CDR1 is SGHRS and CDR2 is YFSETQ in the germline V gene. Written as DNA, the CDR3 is TGCGCCAGCAGCTGGAGGGTAACAGATACGCAGTATTTT. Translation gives CASSWRVTDTQYF.

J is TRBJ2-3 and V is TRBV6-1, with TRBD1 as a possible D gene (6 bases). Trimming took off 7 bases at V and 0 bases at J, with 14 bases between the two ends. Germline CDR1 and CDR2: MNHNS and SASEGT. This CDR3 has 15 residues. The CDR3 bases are TGTGCCAGCAAGTTCACAGGGTACAGCACAGATACGCAGTATTTT. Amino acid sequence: CASKFTGYSTDTQYF.

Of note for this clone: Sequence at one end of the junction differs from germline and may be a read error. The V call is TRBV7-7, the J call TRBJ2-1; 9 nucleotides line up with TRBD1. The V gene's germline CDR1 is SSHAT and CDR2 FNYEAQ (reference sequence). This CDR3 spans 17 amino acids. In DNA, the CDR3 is TGTGCTAGCAGCTTAGCCCTCGGGACAGGGATTTACAATGAGCAGTTCTTC. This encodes CASSLALGTGIYNEQFF.

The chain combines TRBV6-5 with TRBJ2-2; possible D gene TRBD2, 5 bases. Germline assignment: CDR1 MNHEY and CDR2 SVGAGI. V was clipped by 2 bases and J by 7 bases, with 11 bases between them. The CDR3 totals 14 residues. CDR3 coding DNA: TGTGCCAGCAGTTACGCCTTAGGAGGCGGGGAGCTGTTTTTT. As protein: CASSYALGGGELFF.

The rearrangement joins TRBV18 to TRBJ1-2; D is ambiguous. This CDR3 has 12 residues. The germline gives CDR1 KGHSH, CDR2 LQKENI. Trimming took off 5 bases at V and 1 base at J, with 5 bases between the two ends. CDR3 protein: CASSMDNYGYTF. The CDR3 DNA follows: TGTGCCAGCTCAATGGATAACTATGGCTACACCTTC.

The CDR3 loop reads CASSFTGFSEGGNTIYF. CDR3 nucleotides: TGTGCCAGCAGCTTTACGGGTTTCTCGGAAGGGGGAAACACCATATATTTT. The gene calls are TRBV11-2 and TRBJ1-3; no reliable D call. There are 17 residues in the CDR3. The V and J ends lost 3 bases and 4 bases respectively, with 19 bases between them. Germline CDR1 and CDR2: SGHAT and FQNNGV.

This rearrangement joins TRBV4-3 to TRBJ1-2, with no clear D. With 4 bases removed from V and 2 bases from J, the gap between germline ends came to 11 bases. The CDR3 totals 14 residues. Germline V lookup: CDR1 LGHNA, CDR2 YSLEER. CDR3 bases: TGCGCCAGCAGCCCTGCCTACGGGAACTATGGCTACACCTTC. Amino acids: CASSPAYGNYGYTF.

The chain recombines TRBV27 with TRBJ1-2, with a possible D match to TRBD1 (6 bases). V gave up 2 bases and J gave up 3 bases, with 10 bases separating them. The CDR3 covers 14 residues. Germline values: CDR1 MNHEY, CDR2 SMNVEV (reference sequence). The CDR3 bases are TGTGCCAGCAGTTTAGGAGGGGGGTACTATGGCTACACCTTC. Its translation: CASSLGGGYYGYTF.

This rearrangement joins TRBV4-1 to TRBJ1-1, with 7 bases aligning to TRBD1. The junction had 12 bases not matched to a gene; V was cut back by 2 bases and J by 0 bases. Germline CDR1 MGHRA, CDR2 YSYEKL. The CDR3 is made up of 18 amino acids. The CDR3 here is CASSQLQGPPFMNTEAFF. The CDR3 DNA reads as TGCGCCAGCAGCCAATTACAGGGGCCCCCCTTCATGAACACTGAAGCTTTCTTT.

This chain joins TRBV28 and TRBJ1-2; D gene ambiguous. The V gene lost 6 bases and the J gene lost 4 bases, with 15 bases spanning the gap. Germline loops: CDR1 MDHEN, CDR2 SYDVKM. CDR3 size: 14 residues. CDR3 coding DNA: TGTGCCAGCAGCCCGCATTACCCCGTCTATGGCTACACCTTC. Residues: CASSPHYPVYGYTF.